These 24 T cell receptor beta chains were all obtained from the same sample, sequenced in a study of cytomegalovirus exposure and HLA in healthy donors. PCR employed 60 Vbeta and 13 Jbeta primers. Profiled with immunoSEQ multiplex PCR; TCRdb holds only in-frame clones, not every one. Found here are 150,000 to 200,000 clones, nearly 70% of them singletons; the top ten hold under 11%. Specimen: PBMCs. All receptors derive from a man aged 25 to 45 in good health and CMV-seropositive.

The J gene is TRBJ2-1, the V gene TRBV7-2; 7 bases match TRBD2. This CDR3 is 17 amino acids long. V trimming: 5 bases; J trimming: 1 base; junction bases outside the gene matches: 11. Germline V gene data show CDR1 as SGHTA and CDR2 as FQGNSA. In DNA form, the CDR3 reads TGTGCCAGCAGCCGGCAAGGAGGGGAGGGTTCCTACAATGAGCAGTTCTTC. Translation gives CASSRQGGEGSYNEQFF.

CDR3 loop: CASKVGLAGRSTDTQYF. In DNA, the CDR3 is TGTGCCAGCAAAGTAGGACTAGCGGGACGTAGCACAGATACGCAGTATTTT. The V gene is TRBV2, the J gene TRBJ2-3, with 12 bases lining up with TRBD2. The germline V gene encodes CDR1 SNHLY and CDR2 FYNNEI. Unmatched junction bases numbered 8, after V lost 7 bases and J lost 0 bases. The CDR3 sequence is 17 residues long.

This clone was seen only a few times. The germline gene is not matched at one end of the junction; a read error may be the cause. The rearrangement links TRBV29-1 to TRBJ2-1, with 10 nucleotides matching TRBD2. The CDR3 extends over 19 amino acids. Germline CDR1 and CDR2: SQVTM and ANQGSEA. CDR3 loop: CSAPRGLAGEVRSSNEQFF. CDR3 DNA: TGCAGCGCTCCCCGGGGTCTAGCGGGAGAGGTGCGCTCCTCCAATGAGCAGTTCTTC.

V and J are TRBV5-1 and TRBJ2-3; TRBD1 agrees at 10 bases. The CDR3 length is 16 residues. Unmatched junction bases numbered 8, after V lost 2 bases and J lost 5 bases. CDR1 SGHRS and CDR2 YFSETQ come from the germline V gene. The CDR3 region has the DNA TGCGCCAGCAGCTTCACGGGACAGGGGTTTAAAGATACGCAGTATTTT. Protein sequence: CASSFTGQGFKDTQYF.

This chain joins TRBV4-2 and TRBJ2-1, with TRBD2 matching 11 bases. The CDR3 length is 18 residues. V was pared by 0 bases and J by 9 bases, with 13 bases of the junction left unmatched. Germline V CDR1 and CDR2: LGHNA, YNFKEQ. Written as DNA, the CDR3 is TGTGCCAGCAGCCAAGATTTATTATTAGCGGGAGGGCGGGGTGAGCAGTTCTTC. It translates to CASSQDLLLAGGRGEQFF.

This chain joins TRBV4-1 and TRBJ2-2, with 8 bases aligning to TRBD2. This CDR3 contains 19 residues. Germline CDR1 reads MGHRA; CDR2 reads YSYEKL. Trimming at V came to 7 bases and at J to 3 bases, leaving 19 bases not matched to a gene. In nucleotides, the CDR3 is TGCGCCAGCACCCCAAGTCGATCCGGGAGGGCCTGGGACACCGGGGAGCTGTTTTTT. As protein: CASTPSRSGRAWDTGELFF.

V usage is TRBV18 and J usage is TRBJ2-7; D possibly corresponds to TRBD1 (5 bases). Per germline, CDR1 KGHSH and CDR2 LQKENI. This CDR3 region has 12 residues. Trimming removed 2 bases at V and 4 bases at J, with 6 bases between. CDR3 residues: CASSPDRYEQYF. CDR3 sequence (DNA): TGTGCCAGCTCACCAGACAGATACGAGCAGTACTTC.

The J gene is TRBJ2-7, the V gene TRBV5-1; 9 positions match TRBD1. This CDR3 contains 15 residues. The germline V gene has CDR1 SGHRS and CDR2 YFSETQ. V was clipped by 8 bases and J by 2 bases; unmatched bases: 11. CDR3 sequence reads: CASRTTGTGPYEQYF. CDR3 DNA: TGCGCCAGTCGCACAACCGGGACAGGGCCCTACGAGCAGTACTTC.

This chain connects TRBV5-1 to TRBJ2-5, with 13 bases aligning to TRBD2. Germline V gene data show CDR1 as SGHRS and CDR2 as YFSETQ. This CDR3 contains 17 residues. V lost 3 bases to trimming and J lost 1 base; unmatched junction nucleotides: 6. The CDR3 here is CASSSHGTSGTQETQYF. DNA for the CDR3: TGCGCCAGCAGCTCACACGGGACTAGCGGGACCCAAGAGACCCAGTACTTC.

The chain is built from TRBV7-3 and TRBJ1-1; D gene unclear. Trimming removed 5 bases from V and 1 base from J, with 8 bases in between. Germline CDR1 reads SGHTA; CDR2 reads FQGTGA. The CDR3 runs to 13 residues. The DNA of the CDR3 is TGTGCCAGCAGCGCCGCGCGGAACACTGAAGCTTTCTTT. Protein: CASSAARNTEAFF.

Remarks on this clone: Mismatch with germline at one junction end may stem from a read error. Other DNA sequences of this sample code for an identical CDR3. In DNA form, the CDR3 reads TGCAGCGTTACGGACAGAGTGAACACTGAGGCTTTCTTT. Translation: CSVTDRVNTEAFF. The chain uses TRBV29-1 and TRBJ1-1, with a weak D call TRBD1 (6 bases). The CDR3 sequence is 13 residues long. CDR1 and CDR2 (germline): SQVTM, ANQGSEA.

The V call is TRBV5-5, the J call TRBJ2-7, with a tentative D call TRBD1 (6 bases). Germline loops: CDR1 SGHKS, CDR2 YYEKEE (reference sequence). This CDR3 is 12 amino acids long. The V end was cut by 4 bases, the J end by 4 bases, with 9 bases between. CDR3 loop: CASSQGLYEQYF. The CDR3 bases are TGTGCCAGCAGCCAGGGGTTGTACGAGCAGTACTTC.

This clone has more than one count but fewer than ten. V and J are TRBV11-2 and TRBJ2-5; 7 bases fit TRBD1. V lost 5 bases, J lost 7 bases, and 10 bases stayed unmatched. CDR1 is SGHAT, CDR2 FQNNGV, per germline. CDR3 size: 14 residues. As DNA, the CDR3 is TGTGCCAGCAGCCACACAGGGGACCTCGGGACCCAGTACTTC. This translates into CASSHTGDLGTQYF.

The rearrangement uses TRBV2 and TRBJ1-5; possibly TRBD1 for D (5 bases). Trimming cost V 7 bases and J 3 bases, with 13 bases left between them. The CDR3 consists of 14 residues. Germline assignment: CDR1 SNHLY and CDR2 FYNNEI. The CDR3 spells CASNRGFPNQPQHF. The DNA of the CDR3 is TGTGCCAGCAATAGGGGTTTTCCCAATCAGCCCCAGCATTTT.

In its sample, this clone was seen a few times. V is TRBV4-1 and J is TRBJ2-7, with 8 bases that match TRBD1. The length of the CDR3 is 16 residues. CDR1 MGHRA and CDR2 YSYEKL come from the germline V gene. V shed 0 bases, J shed 5 bases, and the junction held 9 bases outside the gene matches. DNA for the CDR3: TGCGCCAGCAGCCAAGAAATGACAGGGGTAAGGGACGAGCAGTACTTC. Its protein is CASSQEMTGVRDEQYF.

The chain recombines TRBV29-1 with TRBJ2-3; D gene unclear. The germline V gene encodes CDR1 SQVTM and CDR2 ANQGSEA. V was pared by 4 bases and J by 2 bases, with 10 bases between. The CDR3 loop spans 13 amino acids. This CDR3 is CSVAQLLTDTQYF. CDR3 sequence (DNA): TGCAGCGTTGCACAGCTCCTCACAGATACGCAGTATTTT.

This chain links TRBV5-5 with TRBJ2-7; 8 bases are a match to TRBD2. Germline values: CDR1 SGHKS, CDR2 YYEKEE (reference sequence). V gave up 2 bases and J gave up 6 bases; unmatched junction bases: 13. CDR3 length: 16 residues. The CDR3 coding sequence is TGTGCCAGCAGCTTTGCCGGTTCCCGGGGGGGGGTCGAGCAGTACTTC. Its translation is CASSFAGSRGGVEQYF. The full variable domain, in which reference TRBV5-5 and TRBJ2-7 provide the parts outside the CDR3, is DAGVTQSPTHLIKTRGQQVTLRCSPISGHKSVSWYQQVLGQGPQFIFQYYEKEERGRGNFPDRFSARQFPNYSSELNVNALLLGDSALYLCASSFAGSRGGVEQYFGPGTRLTVT.

The sample holds a few counts of this clone. V is TRBV18 and J is TRBJ1-1; D call uncertain. V lost 0 bases, J lost 0 bases, and 11 bases lay in between. CDR1 KGHSH and CDR2 LQKENI come from the germline V gene. The CDR3 runs to 16 residues. This CDR3 reads CASSPPQRPMNTEAFF. The CDR3 nucleotides are TGTGCCAGCTCACCACCCCAGCGGCCTATGAACACTGAAGCTTTCTTT.

This clone was recorded only once. The V gene is TRBV2, the J gene TRBJ1-1; perhaps TRBD1 as D (5 bases). V shed 7 bases and J shed 4 bases, with 16 bases lying between them. There are 14 residues in the CDR3. The germline V gene encodes CDR1 SNHLY and CDR2 FYNNEI. The CDR3 nucleotides are TGTGCCAGCACTCGTTTGGGGGAGGGCACTGAAGCTTTCTTT. Translated: CASTRLGEGTEAFF.

V and J are TRBV27 and TRBJ1-1; the match to TRBD1 covers 11 bases. Per germline, CDR1 MNHEY and CDR2 SMNVEV (reference sequence). With 8 bases clipped from V and 4 bases from J, the junction kept 12 bases outside the gene matches. CDR3 length: 16 amino acids. In nucleotides, the CDR3 is TGTGCCAGCCTTAAAGGGGGGACAGGGGGGTTCACTGAAGCTTTCTTT. It translates to CASLKGGTGGFTEAFF.

The chain has TRBV5-4 and TRBJ2-1, with D tentatively TRBD2 (6 bases). V was clipped by 1 base and J by 7 bases, with 21 bases between them. In germline, CDR1 is SGHNT, CDR2 YYREEE (reference sequence). This CDR3 has 17 residues. The CDR3 here is CASSLIRTTDGGNEQFF. DNA of the CDR3: TGTGCCAGCAGCTTGATAAGGACTACCGATGGGGGGAATGAGCAGTTCTTC.

V usage is TRBV25-1 and J usage is TRBJ1-3; TRBD1 aligns across 11 bases. The V segment lost 6 bases and the J segment 8 bases; nucleotides outside the gene matches: 3. The length of the CDR3 is 13 residues. The germline V gene has CDR1 MGHDK and CDR2 SYGVNS. This chain's CDR3 is CASSPGQGDTIYF. The CDR3 DNA reads TGTGCCAGCAGCCCGGGACAGGGGGACACCATATATTTT.

This chain joins TRBV4-1 and TRBJ2-2, with D possibly being TRBD2 (5 bases). The V gene's germline CDR1 is MGHRA and CDR2 YSYEKL. CDR3 length: 15 residues. The V gene lost 3 bases and the J gene lost 6 bases, with 14 bases spanning the gap. In nucleotides, the CDR3 is TGCGCCAGCAGCCACGCTACTAGTTCCCCCGGGGAGCTGTTTTTT. Its protein product is CASSHATSSPGELFF.

The rearrangement uses TRBV10-3 and TRBJ1-5, with 8 bases lining up with TRBD1. CDR3 length equals 17 residues. The V segment lost 0 bases and the J segment 5 bases; nucleotides outside the gene matches: 9. Looked up from germline, CDR1 is ENHRY and CDR2 is SYGVKD. The CDR3 coding sequence is TGTGCCATCAGTGAGTCCGAAGCAGGGGGCGAGGATCAGCCCCAGCATTTT. This gives the protein CAISESEAGGEDQPQHF.